The rows below give T cell receptor beta chains drawn from one sample of a study of blood T cells in healthy people across ages. One entry per CDR3 protein results from TCRdb running MiXCR on the 5' RACE reads. The sample has 450,000 to 700,000 distinct CDR3 sequences; 25% to 30% are singletons. Source material: blood. These receptors were collected from a woman between 65 and 79 years old in good health. Both conserved end residues are part of each CDR3. Fields, in order: V gene, D gene, CDR3 length, J gene, clone size, CDR3 DNA, CDR3 protein. The D gene is left open where the match is weak. The size field is filled for only some rows; it gives once, few, many or a size class.

V: TRBV28; D: TRBD1; length: 15; J: TRBJ1-2; size: .; DNA: TGTGCCAGCTTTTCTCCGGGACAGGGGGCGCACGGCTACACCTTC; CDR3: CASFSPGQGAHGYTF
V: TRBV3-1; D: .; length: 17; J: TRBJ2-3; size: .; DNA: TGTGCCAGCAGCCCGACCGGGACGGTAAGACTAACAGATACGCAGTGTTTT; CDR3: CASSPTGTVRLTDTQCF
V: TRBV20-1; D: TRBD1; length: 15; J: TRBJ1-2; size: .; DNA: TGCGGTGCTCCGATGGCCGGGACAGGGGGCTATGGCTACACCTTC; CDR3: CGAPMAGTGGYGYTF
V: TRBV7-2; D: .; length: 13; J: TRBJ1-1; size: .; DNA: TGTGCCAGCAGCTTACTTCGCGGCGAAGGCGTCTTCTTT; CDR3: CASSLLRGEGVFF
V: TRBV9; D: TRBD1; length: 15; J: TRBJ1-2; size: .; DNA: TGTGCCAGCAGCCCGCGAAACACAGGGGGCTATGGCTACACCTTC; CDR3: CASSPRNTGGYGYTF
V: TRBV29-1; D: .; length: 12; J: TRBJ2-5; size: few; DNA: TGCAGCCTACGCGGCTATCAAGAGACCCAGTACTTC; CDR3: CSLRGYQETQYF
V: TRBV20-1; D: TRBD2; length: 14; J: TRBJ2-3; size: once; DNA: TGCAGTGCTAGGGGACTAGCGGGAGCGGATACGCAGTATTTT; CDR3: CSARGLAGADTQYF
V: TRBV6-2/TRBV6-3; D: .; length: 13; J: TRBJ1-1; size: .; DNA: TGTGCCAGCAGTTACTATAACGGAGGGGGAGCTTTCTTT; CDR3: CASSYYNGGGAFF
V: TRBV15; D: TRBD1; length: 15; J: TRBJ1-1; size: few; DNA: TGTGCCACCAGCGCCCGACAGGGGTCCAACACTGAAGCTTTCTTT; CDR3: CATSARQGSNTEAFF
V: TRBV5-1; D: .; length: 15; J: TRBJ1-2; size: .; DNA: TGCGCCAGCAGCTTGGCCACCGGGACGGTCTATGGCTACACCTTC; CDR3: CASSLATGTVYGYTF
V: TRBV20-1; D: .; length: 17; J: TRBJ1-5; size: .; DNA: TGCAGTGCTAGAGACACCCCAGCCGGCGGCAGACAGCGGCCCCAGCATTTT; CDR3: CSARDTPAGGRQRPQHF
V: TRBV20-1; D: TRBD2; length: 15; J: TRBJ2-5; size: few; DNA: TGCAGTGCTGACCACCTTCGGGGGGGTCAAGAGACCCAGTGCTTC; CDR3: CSADHLRGGQETQCF
V: TRBV3-1; D: .; length: 15; J: TRBJ1-2; size: .; DNA: TGTGCCAGCAGCCAAGGGCAACAGGGAATTCGGGGCTACACCTTC; CDR3: CASSQGQQGIRGYTF
V: TRBV2; D: TRBD1; length: 12; J: TRBJ2-7; size: .; DNA: TGTGCCACTGACAGGGGCCCCGACGAGCAGTACTTC; CDR3: CATDRGPDEQYF
V: TRBV7-2; D: .; length: 14; J: TRBJ2-7; size: .; DNA: TGTGCCAGCAGCTTAGGCCACAGCTCCTACGAGCAGTACTTC; CDR3: CASSLGHSSYEQYF
V: TRBV3-1; D: .; length: 15; J: TRBJ2-4; size: many; DNA: TGTGCCAGCAGCCAAGGCGGCAGGGGTATGAACATTCAGTACTTC; CDR3: CASSQGGRGMNIQYF
V: TRBV6-1; D: .; length: 16; J: TRBJ1-4; size: .; DNA: TGTGCCAGCAGCAAAGACGGGACTCTCCTTGGGGAAAAACTGTTTTTT; CDR3: CASSKDGTLLGEKLFF
V: TRBV28; D: TRBD2; length: 13; J: TRBJ2-5; size: .; DNA: TGTGCCAGCAGTTTAAGAGGGAGGGGAACCCAGTACTTC; CDR3: CASSLRGRGTQYF
V: TRBV20-1; D: .; length: 16; J: TRBJ2-7; size: .; DNA: TGCAGTGCTCACCAACGGGGCACCAAATACTCCTACGAGCAGTACTTC; CDR3: CSAHQRGTKYSYEQYF
V: TRBV29-1; D: TRBD1; length: 13; J: TRBJ1-2; size: few; DNA: TGCAGCGTCTCCGGACAGGGATCCCATGGCTACACCTTC; CDR3: CSVSGQGSHGYTF
V: TRBV12-3/TRBV12-4; D: .; length: 13; J: TRBJ2-7; size: few; DNA: TGTGCCAGCAGTTTAACAGCGCTCTACGAGCAGTACTTC; CDR3: CASSLTALYEQYF
V: TRBV7-2; D: .; length: 16; J: TRBJ2-5; size: .; DNA: TGTGCCAGCAGCTTAGGCCCCGGAACTAGCCGGAAGACCCAGTACTTC; CDR3: CASSLGPGTSRKTQYF